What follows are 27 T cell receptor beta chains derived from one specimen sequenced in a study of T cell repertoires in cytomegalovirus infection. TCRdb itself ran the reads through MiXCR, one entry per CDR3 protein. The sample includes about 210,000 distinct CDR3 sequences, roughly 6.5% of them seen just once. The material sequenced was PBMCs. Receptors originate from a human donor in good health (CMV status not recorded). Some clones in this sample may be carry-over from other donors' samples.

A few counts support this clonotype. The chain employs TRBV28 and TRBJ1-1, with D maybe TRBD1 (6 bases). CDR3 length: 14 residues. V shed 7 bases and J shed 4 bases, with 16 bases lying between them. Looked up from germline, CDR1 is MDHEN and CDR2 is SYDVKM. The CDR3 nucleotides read TGTGCCAGCATCTTAGGTGGGGGCGGCACTGAAGCTTTCTTT. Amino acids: CASILGGGGTEAFF.

Here the CDR3 reads CASSSPLAGIQETQYF. In DNA form, the CDR3 reads TGTGCCAGCAGTTCCCCACTAGCGGGGATTCAAGAGACCCAGTACTTC. The genes are TRBV28 and TRBJ2-5; 10 bases line up with TRBD2. The trim removed 4 bases at V and 2 bases at J, leaving 7 bases unmatched. The CDR3 length is 16 residues. Germline V gene data show CDR1 as MDHEN and CDR2 as SYDVKM.

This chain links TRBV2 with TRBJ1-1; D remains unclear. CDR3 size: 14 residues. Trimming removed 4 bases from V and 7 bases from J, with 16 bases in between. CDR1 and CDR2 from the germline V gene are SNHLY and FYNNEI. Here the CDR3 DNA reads TGTGCCAGCAGTGGGGGATGGAAGGAACTTGAAGCTTTCTTT. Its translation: CASSGGWKELEAFF.

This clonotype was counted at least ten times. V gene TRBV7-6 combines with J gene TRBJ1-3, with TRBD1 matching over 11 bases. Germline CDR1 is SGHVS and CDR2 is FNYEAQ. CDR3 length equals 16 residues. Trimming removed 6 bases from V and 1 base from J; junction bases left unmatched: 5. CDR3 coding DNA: TGTGCCAGCAGTTCCGGGACAGGGGGATCTGGAAACACCATATATTTT. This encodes CASSSGTGGSGNTIYF.

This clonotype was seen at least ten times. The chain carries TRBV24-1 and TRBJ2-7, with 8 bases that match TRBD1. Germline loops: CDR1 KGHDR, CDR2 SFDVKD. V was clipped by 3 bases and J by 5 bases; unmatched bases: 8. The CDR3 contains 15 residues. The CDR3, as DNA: TGTGCCACCAGTGATACCGGACAGGGAGGAAACGAGCAGTACTTC. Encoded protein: CATSDTGQGGNEQYF.

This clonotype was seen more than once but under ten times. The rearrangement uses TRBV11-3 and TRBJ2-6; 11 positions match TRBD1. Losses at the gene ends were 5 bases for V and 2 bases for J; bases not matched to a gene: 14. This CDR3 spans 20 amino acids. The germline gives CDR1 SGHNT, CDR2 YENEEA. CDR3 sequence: CASSPRTGGAGYAGANVLTF. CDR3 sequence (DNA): TGTGCCAGCAGCCCCCGGACAGGGGGCGCTGGGTACGCTGGGGCCAACGTCCTGACTTTC. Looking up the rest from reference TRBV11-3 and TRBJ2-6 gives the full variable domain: EAGVVQSPRYKIIEKKQPVAFWCNPISGHNTLYWYLQNLGQGPELLIRYENEEAVDDSQLPKDRFSAERLKGVDSTLKIQPAELGDSAVYLCASSPRTGGAGYAGANVLTFGAGSRLTVL.

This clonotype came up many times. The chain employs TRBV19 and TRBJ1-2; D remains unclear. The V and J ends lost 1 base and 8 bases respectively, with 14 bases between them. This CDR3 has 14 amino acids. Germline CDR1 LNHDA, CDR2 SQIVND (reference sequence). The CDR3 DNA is TGTGCCAGTAGTATAGGCACGGACCTTAACGGCTACACCTTC. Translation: CASSIGTDLNGYTF. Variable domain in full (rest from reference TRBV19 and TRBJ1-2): DGGITQSPKYLFRKEGQNVTLSCEQNLNHDAMYWYRQDPGQGLRLIYYSQIVNDFQKGDIAEGYSVSREKKESFPLTVTSAQKNPTAFYLCASSIGTDLNGYTFGSGTRLTVV.

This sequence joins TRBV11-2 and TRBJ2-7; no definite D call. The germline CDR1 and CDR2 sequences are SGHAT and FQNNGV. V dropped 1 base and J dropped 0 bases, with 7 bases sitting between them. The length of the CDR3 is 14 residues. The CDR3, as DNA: TGTGCCAGCAGCTTAGGGCAGATCTCCTACGAGCAGTACTTC. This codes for CASSLGQISYEQYF.

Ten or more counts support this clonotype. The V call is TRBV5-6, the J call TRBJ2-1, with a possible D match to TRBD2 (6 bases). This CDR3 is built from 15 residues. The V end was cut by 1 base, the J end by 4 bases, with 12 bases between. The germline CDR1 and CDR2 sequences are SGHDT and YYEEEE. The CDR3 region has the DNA TGTGCCAGCAGCTTGATGCCCGCGGGGTACAATGAGCAGTTCTTC. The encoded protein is CASSLMPAGYNEQFF.

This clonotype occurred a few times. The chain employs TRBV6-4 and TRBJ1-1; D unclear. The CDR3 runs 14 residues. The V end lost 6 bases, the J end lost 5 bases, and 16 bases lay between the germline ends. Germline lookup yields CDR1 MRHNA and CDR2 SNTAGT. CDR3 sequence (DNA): TGTGCCAGCAGCCCGGATTATTCAAGGACTGAAGCTTTCTTT. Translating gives CASSPDYSRTEAFF.

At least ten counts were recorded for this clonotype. Here the CDR3 reads CASSKRYNEQFF. The CDR3 DNA follows: TGTGCCAGCAGCAAGCGGTACAATGAGCAGTTCTTC. This chain uses TRBV7-2 with TRBJ2-1, with D perhaps TRBD2 (5 bases). Trimming stripped 5 bases from V and 4 bases from J, with 6 bases between. Germline CDR1 SGHTA, CDR2 FQGNSA. The CDR3 runs 12 residues.

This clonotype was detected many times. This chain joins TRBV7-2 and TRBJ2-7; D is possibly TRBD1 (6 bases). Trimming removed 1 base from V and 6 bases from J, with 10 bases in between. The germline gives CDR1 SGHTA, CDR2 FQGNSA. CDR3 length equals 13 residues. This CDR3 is CASSLDREREQYF. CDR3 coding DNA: TGTGCCAGCAGCTTAGACAGGGAACGCGAGCAGTACTTC.

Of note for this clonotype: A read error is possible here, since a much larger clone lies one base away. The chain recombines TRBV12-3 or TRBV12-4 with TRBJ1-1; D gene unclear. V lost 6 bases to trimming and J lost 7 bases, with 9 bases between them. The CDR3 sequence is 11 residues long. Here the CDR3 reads CASSLRDEAFF. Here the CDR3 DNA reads TGTGCCAGCAGCTTACGGGATGAAGCTTTCTTT.

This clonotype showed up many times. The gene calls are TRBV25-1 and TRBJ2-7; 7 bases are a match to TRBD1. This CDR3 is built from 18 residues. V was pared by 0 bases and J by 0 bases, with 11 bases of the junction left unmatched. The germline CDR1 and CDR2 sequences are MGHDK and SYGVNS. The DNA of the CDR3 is TGTGCCAGCAGTGAATACAGCCCCAGACAGGGTAGCTCCTACGAGCAGTACTTC. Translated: CASSEYSPRQGSSYEQYF.

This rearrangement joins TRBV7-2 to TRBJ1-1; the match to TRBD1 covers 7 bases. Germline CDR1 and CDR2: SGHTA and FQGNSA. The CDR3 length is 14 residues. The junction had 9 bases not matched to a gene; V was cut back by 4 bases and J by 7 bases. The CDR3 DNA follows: TGTGCCAGCAGCTCTGGGACAGCAGGGGTTGAAGCTTTCTTT. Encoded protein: CASSSGTAGVEAFF.

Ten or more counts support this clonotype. CDR3 coding DNA: TGTGCCAGCAGCGGCCTTTTGGGAATCTTCTACGAGCAGTACTTC. Its protein product is CASSGLLGIFYEQYF. This chain uses TRBV14 with TRBJ2-7; D ambiguous. The V gene's germline CDR1 is SGHDN and CDR2 FVKESK. This CDR3 comprises 15 residues. Trimming pared 5 bases from V and 3 bases from J, leaving 17 bases between.

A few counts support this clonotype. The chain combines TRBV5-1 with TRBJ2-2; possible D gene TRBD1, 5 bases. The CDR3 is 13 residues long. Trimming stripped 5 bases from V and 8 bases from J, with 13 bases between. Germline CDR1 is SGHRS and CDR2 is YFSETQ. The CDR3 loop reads CASSNQRGGELFF. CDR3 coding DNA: TGCGCCAGCAGTAACCAAAGGGGAGGGGAGCTGTTTTTT.

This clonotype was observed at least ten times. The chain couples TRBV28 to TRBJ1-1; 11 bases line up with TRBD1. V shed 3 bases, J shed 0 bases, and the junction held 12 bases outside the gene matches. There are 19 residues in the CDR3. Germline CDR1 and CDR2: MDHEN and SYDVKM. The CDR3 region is CASSFSGLDRGPVNTEAFF. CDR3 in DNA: TGTGCCAGCAGTTTCAGCGGTTTGGACAGGGGGCCCGTGAACACTGAAGCTTTCTTT.

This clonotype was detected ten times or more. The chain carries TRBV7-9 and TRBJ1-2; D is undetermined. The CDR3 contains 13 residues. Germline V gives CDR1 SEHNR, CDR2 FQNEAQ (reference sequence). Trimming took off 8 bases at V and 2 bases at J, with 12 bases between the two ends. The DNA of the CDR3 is TGTGCCAGCGGTCCGGGTCCCAACTATGGCTACACCTTC. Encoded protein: CASGPGPNYGYTF. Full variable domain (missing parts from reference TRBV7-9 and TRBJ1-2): DTGVSQNPRHKITKRGQNVTFRCDPISEHNRLYWYRQTLGQGPEFLTYFQNEAQLEKSRLLSDRFSAERPKGSFSTLEIQRTEQGDSAMYLCASGPGPNYGYTFGSGTRLTVV.

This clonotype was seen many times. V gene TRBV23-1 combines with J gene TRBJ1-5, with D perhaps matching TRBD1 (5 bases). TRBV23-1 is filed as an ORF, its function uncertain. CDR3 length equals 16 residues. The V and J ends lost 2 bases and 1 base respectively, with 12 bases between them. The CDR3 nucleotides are TGCGCCAGCAGTCAAGGGGCTTTTCAGAGCAATCAGCCCCAGCATTTT. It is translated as CASSQGAFQSNQPQHF.

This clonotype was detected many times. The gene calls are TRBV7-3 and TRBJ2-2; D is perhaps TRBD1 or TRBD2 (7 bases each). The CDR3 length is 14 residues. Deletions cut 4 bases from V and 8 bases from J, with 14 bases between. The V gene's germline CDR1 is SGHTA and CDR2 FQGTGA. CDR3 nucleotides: TGTGCCAGCAGCTGGGAGGGGGCAGGAGGGGAGCTGTTTTTT. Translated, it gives CASSWEGAGGELFF.

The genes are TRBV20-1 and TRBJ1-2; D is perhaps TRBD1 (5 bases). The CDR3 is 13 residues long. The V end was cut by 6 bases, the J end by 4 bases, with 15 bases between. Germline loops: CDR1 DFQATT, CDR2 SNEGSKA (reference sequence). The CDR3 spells CSAKDSTLYGYTF. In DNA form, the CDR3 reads TGCAGTGCAAAAGACAGTACCCTCTATGGCTACACCTTC.

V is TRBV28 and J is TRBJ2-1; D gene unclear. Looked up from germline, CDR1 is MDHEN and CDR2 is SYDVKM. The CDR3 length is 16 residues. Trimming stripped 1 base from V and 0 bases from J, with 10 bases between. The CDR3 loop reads CASSLSPTSSYNEQFF. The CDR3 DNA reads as TGTGCCAGCAGTTTATCCCCCACGAGCTCCTACAATGAGCAGTTCTTC.

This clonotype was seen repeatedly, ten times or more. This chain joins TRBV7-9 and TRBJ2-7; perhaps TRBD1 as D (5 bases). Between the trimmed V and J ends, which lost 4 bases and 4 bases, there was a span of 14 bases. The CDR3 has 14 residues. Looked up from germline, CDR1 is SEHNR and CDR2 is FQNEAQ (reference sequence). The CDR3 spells CASSSRQSPYEQYF. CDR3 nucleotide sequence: TGTGCCAGCAGCTCACGACAGTCTCCGTACGAGCAGTACTTC.

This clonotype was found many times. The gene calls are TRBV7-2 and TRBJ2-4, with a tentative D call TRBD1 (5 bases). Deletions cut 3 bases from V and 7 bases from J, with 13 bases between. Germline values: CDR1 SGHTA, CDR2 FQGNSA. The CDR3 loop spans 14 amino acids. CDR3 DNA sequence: TGTGCCAGCAGCTTTGCCAGCCCAGGGAACATTCAGTACTTC. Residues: CASSFASPGNIQYF.

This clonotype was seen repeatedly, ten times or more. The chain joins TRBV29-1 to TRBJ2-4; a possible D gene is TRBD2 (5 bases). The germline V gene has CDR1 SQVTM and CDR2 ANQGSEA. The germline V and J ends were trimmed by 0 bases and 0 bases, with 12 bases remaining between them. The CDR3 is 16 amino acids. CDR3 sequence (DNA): TGCAGCGTTGAAGATCGTAGGGAGAGAGCCAAAAACATTCAGTACTTC. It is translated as CSVEDRRERAKNIQYF.

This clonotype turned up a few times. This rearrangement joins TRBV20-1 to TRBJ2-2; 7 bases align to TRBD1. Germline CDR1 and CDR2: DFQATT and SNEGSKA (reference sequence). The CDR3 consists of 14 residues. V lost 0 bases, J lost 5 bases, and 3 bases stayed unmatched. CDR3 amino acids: CSARDTGVTGELFF. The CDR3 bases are TGCAGTGCTAGAGATACAGGGGTGACCGGGGAGCTGTTTTTT.